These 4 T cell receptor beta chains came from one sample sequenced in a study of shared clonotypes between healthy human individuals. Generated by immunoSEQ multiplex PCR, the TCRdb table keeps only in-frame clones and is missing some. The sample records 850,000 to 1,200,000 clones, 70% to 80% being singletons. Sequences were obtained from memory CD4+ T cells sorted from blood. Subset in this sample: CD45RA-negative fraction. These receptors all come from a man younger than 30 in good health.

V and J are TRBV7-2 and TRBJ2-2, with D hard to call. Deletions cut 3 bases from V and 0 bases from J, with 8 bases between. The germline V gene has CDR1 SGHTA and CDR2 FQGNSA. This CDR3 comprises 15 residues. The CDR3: CASSLEGTNTGELFF. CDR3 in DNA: TGTGCCAGCAGCTTGGAAGGGACGAACACCGGGGAGCTGTTTTTT. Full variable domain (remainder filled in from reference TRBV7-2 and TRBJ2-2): GAGVSQSPSNKVTEKGKDVELRCDPISGHTALYWYRQSLGQGLEFLIYFQGNSAPDKSGLPSDRFSAERTGGSVSTLTIQRTQQEDSAVYLCASSLEGTNTGELFFGEGSRLTVL.

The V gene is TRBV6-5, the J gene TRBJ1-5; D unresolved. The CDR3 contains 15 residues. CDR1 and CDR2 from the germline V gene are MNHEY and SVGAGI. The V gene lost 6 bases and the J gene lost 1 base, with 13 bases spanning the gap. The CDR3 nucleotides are TGTGCCAGCAGCCTCACAGATGGGAGCAATCAGCCCCAGCATTTT. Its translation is CASSLTDGSNQPQHF.

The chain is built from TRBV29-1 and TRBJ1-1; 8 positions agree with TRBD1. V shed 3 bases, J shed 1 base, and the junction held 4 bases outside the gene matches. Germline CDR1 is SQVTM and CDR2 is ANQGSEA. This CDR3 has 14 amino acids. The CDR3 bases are TGCAGCGTTGAGCCGACAGGGGCGAACACTGAAGCTTTCTTT. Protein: CSVEPTGANTEAFF.

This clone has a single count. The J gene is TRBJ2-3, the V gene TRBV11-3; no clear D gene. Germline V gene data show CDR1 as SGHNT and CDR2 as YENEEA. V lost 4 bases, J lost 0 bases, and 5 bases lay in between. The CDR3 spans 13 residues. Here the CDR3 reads CASSSASTDTQYF. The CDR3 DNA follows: TGTGCCAGCAGCTCGGCCAGCACAGATACGCAGTATTTT.